A single sample gave rise to the 18 T cell receptor beta chains below, sequenced in a study of memory CD8 T cells in hepatitis C reinfection. Some clones are missing from TCRdb's copy, which holds only in-frame ones; the method was immunoSEQ multiplex PCR. Of about 43,000 clones detected, about 91% appear once; the ten largest clones hold roughly 0.7%. The time point: late/post reinfection, 12 to 24 weeks after detection. The sorted cells went straight to TCR sequencing with no prior in vitro expansion. Sequenced material: naive CD8+ T cells sorted from blood. The source of these receptors is a young man with hepatitis C virus infection.

The rearrangement links TRBV9 to TRBJ2-1, with 7 bases identical to TRBD2. J gave up 7 bases and V 0 bases, and 7 bases lay outside the gene matches. This CDR3 spans 15 amino acids. The germline CDR1 and CDR2 sequences are SGDLS and YYNGEE. The CDR3 is CASSVAGLAANEQFF. The CDR3 DNA reads as TGTGCCAGCAGCGTAGCTGGGCTAGCGGCGAATGAGCAGTTCTTC.

The chain employs TRBV29-1 and TRBJ2-5, with 10 bases identical to TRBD2. The CDR3 loop spans 14 amino acids. V gave up 3 bases and J gave up 5 bases; unmatched junction bases: 6. Germline V gives CDR1 SQVTM, CDR2 ANQGSEA. CDR3 in amino acids: CSVEIAGGGETQYF. CDR3 DNA: TGCAGCGTTGAGATAGCGGGGGGCGGGGAGACCCAGTACTTC.

The chain links TRBV12-5 to TRBJ2-1, with 9 nucleotides matching TRBD1. V was clipped by 7 bases and J by 7 bases; unmatched bases: 11. Germline V gene data show CDR1 as LGHNT and CDR2 as FRNRAP. This CDR3 contains 15 residues. The CDR3 DNA reads TGTGCTAGTGCCATGGGACAGGGCGTGAAAAATGAGCAGTTCTTC. Encoded protein: CASAMGQGVKNEQFF. Looking up the rest from reference TRBV12-5 and TRBJ2-1 gives the full variable domain: DARVTQTPRHKVTEMGQEVTMRCQPILGHNTVFWYRQTMMQGLELLAYFRNRAPLDDSGMPKDRFSAEMPDATLATLKIQPSEPRDSAVYFCASAMGQGVKNEQFFGPGTRLTVL.

This chain links TRBV11-2 with TRBJ2-5, with TRBD2 matching over 11 bases. CDR3 length equals 18 residues. The V and J ends lost 5 bases and 5 bases, in that order; junction bases with no gene match: 16. Germline values: CDR1 SGHAT, CDR2 FQNNGV. The CDR3 sequence is CASSRITFSGGALETQYF. The CDR3 nucleotides are TGTGCCAGCAGCCGAATCACCTTTAGCGGGGGGGCGTTGGAGACCCAGTACTTC.

The rearrangement joins TRBV2 to TRBJ2-5; TRBD2 matches 9 bases. Looked up from germline, CDR1 is SNHLY and CDR2 is FYNNEI. After removal of 3 bases from V and 4 bases from J, the junction contained 9 bases not matched to a gene. The CDR3 runs 16 residues. CDR3 sequence (DNA): TGTGCCAGCAGTGATGTTGGCGGGGGGGCCGGAGAGACCCAGTACTTC. It is translated as CASSDVGGGAGETQYF.

This clone was found a few times. V gene TRBV2 combines with J gene TRBJ2-1; 8 bases line up with TRBD1. V lost 4 bases, J lost 3 bases, and 5 bases stayed unmatched. Germline V lookup: CDR1 SNHLY, CDR2 FYNNEI. The CDR3 spans 15 residues. The CDR3 here is CASSVDRGLYNEQFF. Here the CDR3 DNA reads TGTGCCAGCAGTGTTGACAGGGGCCTCTACAATGAGCAGTTCTTC.

V is TRBV19 and J is TRBJ2-7, with 11 bases fitting TRBD1. The CDR3 has 15 residues. V lost 5 bases to trimming and J lost 1 base; unmatched junction nucleotides: 4. Looked up from germline, CDR1 is LNHDA and CDR2 is SQIVND (reference sequence). CDR3 coding DNA: TGTGCCAGTAGTTACGGGACAGGGGGTTCCTACGAGCAGTACTTC. It encodes CASSYGTGGSYEQYF.

This clone was counted a single time. The chain recombines TRBV4-1 with TRBJ1-2; 9 bases are a match to TRBD1. The length of the CDR3 is 17 residues. V lost 0 bases and J lost 8; bases outside the gene matches: 13. CDR1 MGHRA and CDR2 YSYEKL come from the germline V gene. As DNA, the CDR3 is TGCGCCAGCAGCCAAGATCACTGGGACAGGGCAATGTGGGGCTACACCTTC. It translates to CASSQDHWDRAMWGYTF.

V gene TRBV9 combines with J gene TRBJ2-4, with a possible D match to TRBD1 (6 bases). In germline, CDR1 is SGDLS, CDR2 YYNGEE. This CDR3 contains 15 residues. V lost 9 bases to trimming and J lost 5 bases, with 21 bases between them. The CDR3 protein is CATSDFGQLENIQYF. Here the CDR3 DNA reads TGTGCCACCTCTGATTTTGGACAGCTCGAAAACATTCAGTACTTC.

V is TRBV5-1 and J is TRBJ2-4, with 8 bases aligning to TRBD2. This CDR3 is 16 amino acids long. Germline CDR1 SGHRS, CDR2 YFSETQ. Unmatched junction bases numbered 7, after V lost 0 bases and J lost 5 bases. The CDR3 DNA is TGCGCCAGCAGCTTGGAGGGTAGCGGGAACGAAAACATTCAGTACTTC. Translated: CASSLEGSGNENIQYF.

The V call is TRBV4-1, the J call TRBJ2-1, with TRBD2 as a possible D gene (5 bases). Trimming pared 1 base from V and 0 bases from J, leaving 16 bases between. The germline CDR1 and CDR2 sequences are MGHRA and YSYEKL. The CDR3 sequence is 18 residues long. The CDR3 region has the DNA TGCGCCAGCAGCCAAGGCCCCACACTAGGATTCTCCTACAATGAGCAGTTCTTC. Translating it yields CASSQGPTLGFSYNEQFF.

V and J are TRBV19 and TRBJ1-1; D remains unclear. The CDR3 runs 12 residues. Trimming stripped 5 bases from V and 4 bases from J, with 8 bases between. CDR1 and CDR2 (germline): LNHDA, SQIVND (reference sequence). The DNA of the CDR3 is TGTGCCAGTAGTCTCGCCGGCACTGAAGCTTTCTTT. Translating gives CASSLAGTEAFF.

V gene TRBV7-9 combines with J gene TRBJ2-1; TRBD2 matches at 7 bases. CDR3 length: 13 amino acids. The germline V gene has CDR1 SEHNR and CDR2 FQNEAQ (reference sequence). V lost 6 bases and J lost 10; bases outside the gene matches: 9. The CDR3 reads CASRAASGGEQFF. The CDR3 DNA reads as TGTGCCAGCAGGGCGGCTAGCGGAGGGGAGCAGTTCTTC.

The chain employs TRBV27 and TRBJ2-7, with D maybe TRBD2 (6 bases). In germline, CDR1 is MNHEY, CDR2 SMNVEV (reference sequence). There are 13 residues in the CDR3. V lost 7 bases to trimming and J lost 4 bases, with 14 bases between them. The CDR3 reads CASKLAFTYEQYV. Here the CDR3 DNA reads TGTGCCAGCAAACTAGCTTTTACTTACGAGCAGTACGTC.

This rearrangement joins TRBV19 to TRBJ2-1, with 8 nucleotides matching TRBD2. Germline V gene sequence: CDR1 LNHDA, CDR2 SQIVND (reference sequence). With 3 bases clipped from V and 10 bases from J, the junction kept 14 bases outside the gene matches. CDR3 length: 16 residues. CDR3 sequence: CASSMGGRSKNREQFF. As DNA, the CDR3 is TGTGCCAGTAGTATGGGCGGGAGGAGTAAAAATAGGGAGCAGTTCTTC.

The chain recombines TRBV7-9 with TRBJ2-1; D is unclear. The CDR3 covers 15 residues. In germline, CDR1 is SEHNR, CDR2 FQNEAQ (reference sequence). The germline V and J ends were trimmed by 1 base and 2 bases, with 9 bases remaining between them. The chain's CDR3 is CASSLVNFPYNEQFF. DNA for the CDR3: TGTGCCAGCAGCTTAGTTAACTTCCCCTACAATGAGCAGTTCTTC.

The V gene is TRBV7-9, the J gene TRBJ1-1, with D possibly matching TRBD1 (6 bases). Germline V gene data show CDR1 as SEHNR and CDR2 as FQNEAQ (reference sequence). This CDR3 has 14 amino acids. V was cut by 4 bases and J by 1 base, with 10 bases left in between. CDR3 in amino acids: CASSSGDGNTEAFF. CDR3 sequence (DNA): TGTGCCAGCAGCTCAGGGGACGGGAACACTGAAGCTTTCTTT.

This chain links TRBV28 with TRBJ2-7; 9 positions agree with TRBD1. CDR1 is MDHEN, CDR2 SYDVKM, per germline. J lost 6 bases, V lost 3 bases, and 9 bases had no gene match. The length of the CDR3 is 15 residues. The CDR3 protein is CASSLNEGQGLEQYF. DNA of the CDR3: TGTGCCAGCAGTTTGAATGAGGGACAGGGCCTCGAGCAGTACTTC.